The 21 T cell receptor beta chains presented below share a single source sample, sequenced in a study of CD8 T cells in ankylosing spondylitis. TCRdb analysed the 5' RACE reads with MiXCR anew, one entry per CDR3 protein. The table shows a few hundred thousand distinct CDR3 sequences, with roughly 10% occurring only once. Sequencing input: blood, either unsorted or a sorted T cell fraction (not recorded which). The receptors originated from a male donor with ankylosing spondylitis or in good health (not recorded which).

The table lists this clonotype with many counts. V gene TRBV5-1 combines with J gene TRBJ2-5; unclear D gene. The V gene lost 0 bases and the J gene lost 5 bases, with 5 bases spanning the gap. Per germline, CDR1 SGHRS and CDR2 YFSETQ. This CDR3 is 12 amino acids long. The DNA for the CDR3 is TGCGCCAGCAGCTTGGAGATGGAGACCCAGTACTTC. Residues: CASSLEMETQYF.

There are many counts of this clonotype. One end of the junction is discordant with germline, which a read error may explain. CDR3 in DNA: TGTGCCAGCAGTTTCCCCCCTTGGCCAGGGACGGATTTT. Protein sequence: CASSFPPWPGTDF. The chain uses TRBV12-3 or TRBV12-4 and TRBJ2-3, with D perhaps matching TRBD1 or TRBD2 (5 bases each). This CDR3 is 13 amino acids long.

This clonotype came up many times. The chain joins TRBV5-5 to TRBJ2-7; TRBD1 matches 7 bases. The V gene end was trimmed by 0 bases and the J gene end by 7 bases; junction bases not matched to a gene: 7. The CDR3 runs 14 residues. Germline V gene lookup returns CDR1 SGHKS and CDR2 YYEKEE (reference sequence). CDR3 amino acids: CASSLDRGPGEQYF. CDR3 nucleotide sequence: TGTGCCAGCAGCTTGGACAGGGGACCGGGGGAGCAGTACTTC.

This clonotype was counted ten times or more. The chain is built from TRBV6-1 and TRBJ1-1, with D uncertain. CDR1 and CDR2 from the germline V gene are MNHNS and SASEGT. CDR3 length: 14 residues. V gave up 6 bases and J gave up 6 bases, with 17 bases separating them. The CDR3 protein is CASSRRGLLSEAFF. The DNA of the CDR3 is TGTGCCAGCAGCCGAAGAGGGTTGCTTTCTGAAGCTTTCTTT.

This clonotype was observed many times. V usage is TRBV6-2 or TRBV6-3 and J usage is TRBJ2-1, with 12 bases aligning to TRBD2. CDR1 and CDR2 (germline): MNHEY, SVGEGT. V lost 5 bases, J lost 3 bases, and 5 bases stayed unmatched. CDR3 length: 16 amino acids. The CDR3 sequence: CASSPSGGASYNEQFF. DNA for the CDR3: TGTGCCAGCAGTCCTAGCGGGGGGGCGAGCTACAATGAGCAGTTCTTC.

This clonotype showed up many times. The chain couples TRBV7-2 to TRBJ2-2, with a weak D call TRBD1 (6 bases). Trimming shortened V by 5 bases and J by 6 bases, and 10 bases separated the two germline ends. This CDR3 has 13 amino acids. CDR1 is SGHTA and CDR2 is FQGNSA in the germline V gene. The DNA for the CDR3 is TGTGCCAGCAGCCAGTGGACAGCCGGGGAGCTGTTTTTT. It translates to CASSQWTAGELFF. Variable domain in full (rest from reference TRBV7-2 and TRBJ2-2): GAGVSQSPSNKVTEKGKDVELRCDPISGHTALYWYRQSLGQGLEFLIYFQGNSAPDKSGLPSDRFSAERTGGSVSTLTIQRTQQEDSAVYLCASSQWTAGELFFGEGSRLTVL.

A few counts support this clonotype. V usage is TRBV20-1 and J usage is TRBJ1-1; 7 nucleotides align to TRBD1. The CDR3 contains 13 residues. J lost 5 bases, V lost 0 bases, and 3 bases had no gene match. Germline CDR1 is DFQATT and CDR2 is SNEGSKA (reference sequence). CDR3 nucleotide sequence: TGCAGTGCTAGAGAACAGGGGTTGACTGAAGCTTTCTTT. Translating gives CSAREQGLTEAFF.

This clonotype was seen ten or more times. The chain is built from TRBV25-1 and TRBJ2-2; TRBD1 agrees at 7 bases. Germline V CDR1 and CDR2: MGHDK, SYGVNS. J gave up 3 bases and V 5 bases, and 3 bases lay outside the gene matches. The length of the CDR3 is 14 residues. The CDR3 loop reads CASSRGQHTGELFF. CDR3 nucleotide sequence: TGTGCCAGCAGTAGGGGACAGCACACCGGGGAGCTGTTTTTT. Full variable domain (remainder filled in from reference TRBV25-1 and TRBJ2-2): EADIYQTPRYLVIGTGKKITLECSQTMGHDKMYWYQQDPGMELHLIHYSYGVNSTEKGDLSSESTVSRIRTEHFPLTLESARPSHTSQYLCASSRGQHTGELFFGEGSRLTVL.

This chain uses TRBV6-2 or TRBV6-3 with TRBJ2-3; 11 bases line up with TRBD2. With 5 bases clipped from V and 0 bases from J, the junction kept 4 bases outside the gene matches. Germline CDR1 reads MNHEY; CDR2 reads SVGEGT. CDR3 length: 16 residues. CDR3 nucleotide sequence: TGTGCCAGCAGTACCCGGACTAGCGGGAGCACAGATACGCAGTATTTT. Encoded protein: CASSTRTSGSTDTQYF.

The chain is built from TRBV12-3 or TRBV12-4 and TRBJ2-5; TRBD2 matches 7 bases. The CDR3 is 16 residues long. The V and J ends lost 5 bases and 2 bases, in that order; junction bases with no gene match: 11. This CDR3 is CASSPRLADLQETQYF. The CDR3, as DNA: TGTGCCAGCAGTCCCCGACTAGCCGACCTACAAGAGACCCAGTACTTC.

There are many counts of this clonotype. The chain links TRBV5-1 to TRBJ2-5, with D maybe TRBD1 (5 bases). CDR1 SGHRS and CDR2 YFSETQ come from the germline V gene. Trimming stripped 4 bases from V and 4 bases from J, with 17 bases between. The CDR3 is 15 amino acids. The CDR3: CASSLGQDDGETQYF. The DNA for the CDR3 is TGCGCCAGCAGCCTAGGACAAGACGATGGAGAGACCCAGTACTTC.

This clonotype showed up just a few times. The rearrangement joins TRBV7-9 to TRBJ2-1, with D uncertain. Trimming pared 5 bases from V and 5 bases from J, leaving 10 bases between. This CDR3 region has 13 residues. CDR1 is SEHNR and CDR2 is FQNEAQ in the germline V gene (reference sequence). The CDR3 here is CASSHPIDNEQFF. Written as DNA, the CDR3 is TGTGCCAGCAGCCACCCGATCGACAATGAGCAGTTCTTC.

The V call is TRBV29-1, the J call TRBJ2-3; 9 nucleotides agree with TRBD2. CDR1 and CDR2 (germline): SQVTM, ANQGSEA. The V and J ends lost 7 bases and 0 bases, in that order; junction bases with no gene match: 8. This CDR3 contains 15 residues. The CDR3 reads CSAGMAGGSTDTQYF. DNA for the CDR3: TGCAGCGCCGGGATGGCGGGGGGGAGCACAGATACGCAGTATTTT.

The rearrangement joins TRBV3-1 to TRBJ2-3; D unclear. The CDR3 runs to 17 residues. Trimming removed 4 bases at V and 2 bases at J, with 19 bases between. In germline, CDR1 is LGHDT, CDR2 YNNKEL (reference sequence). This chain's CDR3 is CASSRLAGYSPTDTQYF. CDR3 in DNA: TGTGCCAGCAGCCGCCTGGCCGGCTACTCCCCCACAGATACGCAGTATTTT.

The gene calls are TRBV7-2 and TRBJ2-7; 7 bases are a match to TRBD2. The CDR3 is made up of 15 amino acids. Germline V gives CDR1 SGHTA, CDR2 FQGNSA. Unmatched junction bases numbered 9, after V lost 5 bases and J lost 2 bases. The DNA for the CDR3 is TGTGCCAGCAGCCTCCGCGGCGGGGGTCCCTACGAGCAGTACTTC. Amino acids: CASSLRGGGPYEQYF.

This clonotype was picked up a small number of times. V usage is TRBV20-1 and J usage is TRBJ1-6; tentative D call: TRBD1 (6 bases). Germline-derived CDR1 and CDR2 are DFQATT and SNEGSKA (reference sequence). This CDR3 region has 18 residues. With 6 bases removed from V and 10 bases from J, the gap between germline ends came to 31 bases. The CDR3 loop is CSAMAPGPTGGLGSPLHF. In DNA form, the CDR3 reads TGCAGTGCCATGGCTCCGGGGCCGACAGGTGGTTTAGGATCACCCCTCCACTTT.

This clonotype was found a few times. The gene calls are TRBV5-1 and TRBJ1-2; D unclear. This CDR3 spans 12 amino acids. Trimming took off 2 bases at V and 5 bases at J, with 7 bases between the two ends. Germline values: CDR1 SGHRS, CDR2 YFSETQ. The CDR3 region is CASSFGTYGYTF. The CDR3, as DNA: TGCGCCAGCAGCTTCGGCACATATGGCTACACCTTC.

The chain is built from TRBV5-6 and TRBJ2-1; D is ambiguous. Germline lookup yields CDR1 SGHDT and CDR2 YYEEEE. Trimming removed 1 base at V and 5 bases at J, with 13 bases between. The CDR3 contains 15 residues. CDR3: CASSLWSRPNNEQFF. CDR3 coding DNA: TGTGCCAGCAGCTTGTGGTCGAGACCAAACAATGAGCAGTTCTTC.

At least ten counts were recorded for this clonotype. The V call is TRBV5-1, the J call TRBJ2-5; D may correspond to TRBD1 or TRBD2 (5 bases each). Germline CDR1 and CDR2: SGHRS and YFSETQ. This CDR3 region has 17 residues. Trimming stripped 0 bases from V and 2 bases from J, with 17 bases between. This CDR3 reads CASSLAPGRMGQETQYF. The DNA of the CDR3 is TGCGCCAGCAGCTTGGCGCCGGGACGTATGGGACAAGAGACCCAGTACTTC.

V gene TRBV3-1 combines with J gene TRBJ2-5, with D possibly TRBD1 on 7 matching bases. The CDR3 is 15 amino acids. Per germline, CDR1 LGHDT and CDR2 YNNKEL (reference sequence). Trimming removed 4 bases at V and 2 bases at J, with 14 bases between. DNA for the CDR3: TGTGCCAGCAGCCGAGTTCCAGGGGGGCAAGAGACCCAGTACTTC. It yields the protein CASSRVPGGQETQYF.

This clonotype has ten or more counts. This chain uses TRBV10-2 with TRBJ2-7; the D is unclear. With 0 bases removed from V and 3 bases from J, the gap between germline ends came to 9 bases. The CDR3 sequence is 14 residues long. Germline CDR1 and CDR2: WSHSY and SAAADI. This CDR3 reads CASSESAAFYEQYF. CDR3 sequence (DNA): TGCGCCAGCAGTGAGTCTGCCGCCTTCTACGAGCAGTACTTC.